The 32 T cell receptor beta chains reported below all come from one sample, sequenced in a study of neurological immune-mediated disorders. The time point is: longitudinal time-point 3. TCRdb used MiXCR to reprocess the 5' RACE reads, holding one entry per CDR3 protein. The sample contains over 90,000 distinct CDR3 sequences, 11% of which appear only once. Sequencing input: PBMCs. Every receptor here comes from a female donor with HTLV-1-associated myelopathy (HAM/TSP).

This clonotype was picked up a small number of times. The CDR3 bases are TGTGCCAGCAGTTCCCCCGAAGCAGGGGAATCCTACGAGCAGTACTTC. Translating gives CASSSPEAGESYEQYF. The J gene is TRBJ2-7, the V gene TRBV28, with D possibly being TRBD1 (6 bases). The V and J ends lost 4 bases and 1 base respectively, with 17 bases between them. Germline V gene data show CDR1 as MDHEN and CDR2 as SYDVKM. The CDR3 has 16 residues.

This clonotype was observed at least ten times. This chain links TRBV3-1 with TRBJ2-5; D gene unclear. Trimming stripped 4 bases from V and 0 bases from J, with 6 bases between. The CDR3 has 13 residues. Per germline, CDR1 LGHDT and CDR2 YNNKEL (reference sequence). CDR3 loop: CASSPRYQETQYF. CDR3 coding DNA: TGTGCCAGCAGCCCAAGGTACCAAGAGACCCAGTACTTC.

This clonotype was recorded at least ten times. The chain uses TRBV5-6 and TRBJ2-7, with 10 bases that match TRBD2. The ends lost 5 bases at V and 3 bases at J; junction bases unmatched: 8. The CDR3 covers 15 residues. The germline CDR1 and CDR2 sequences are SGHDT and YYEEEE. CDR3 sequence reads: CASRKRGGLFYEQYF. The CDR3, as DNA: TGTGCCAGCAGAAAGCGGGGGGGCCTATTCTACGAGCAGTACTTC.

This clonotype was seen repeatedly, ten times or more. This sequence joins TRBV9 and TRBJ2-7, with unresolved D. V lost 4 bases and J 0 bases, leaving 14 bases between the germline ends. The germline V gene encodes CDR1 SGDLS and CDR2 YYNGEE. The CDR3 length is 15 residues. The CDR3 bases are TGTGCCAGCAGCCCTCCGGTCGGAAACTCCTACGAGCAGTACTTC. Translation: CASSPPVGNSYEQYF. Using reference TRBV9 and TRBJ2-7 for the parts outside the CDR3, the full variable domain is DSGVTQTPKHLITATGQRVTLRCSPRSGDLSVYWYQQSLDQGLQFLIQYYNGEERAKGNILERFSAQQFPDLHSELNLSSLELGDSALYFCASSPPVGNSYEQYFGPGTRLTVT.

This clonotype was seen repeatedly, ten times or more. The rearrangement joins TRBV10-3 to TRBJ1-1; D perhaps matches TRBD1 (6 bases). The germline gives CDR1 ENHRY, CDR2 SYGVKD. Deletions cut 10 bases from V and 5 bases from J, with 17 bases between. The CDR3 loop spans 13 amino acids. The CDR3 sequence: CATRVGAETEAFF. CDR3 bases: TGTGCCACCAGAGTGGGGGCGGAGACTGAAGCTTTCTTT.

In its sample, this clonotype was seen many times. The chain has TRBV5-1 and TRBJ1-5; TRBD1 matches 9 bases. Per the germline V gene, CDR1 is SGHRS and CDR2 is YFSETQ. The trim removed 1 base at V and 5 bases at J, leaving 1 base unmatched. The CDR3 extends over 14 amino acids. CDR3 residues: CASSLRTGDQPQHF. CDR3 in DNA: TGCGCCAGCAGCTTGAGGACAGGGGATCAGCCCCAGCATTTT.

This clonotype has just a few counts. The V call is TRBV10-3, the J call TRBJ2-3; 8 nucleotides line up with TRBD2. V was clipped by 10 bases and J by 0 bases; unmatched bases: 9. CDR3 length: 15 amino acids. Germline CDR1 ENHRY, CDR2 SYGVKD. The CDR3 DNA is TGTGCCACAGAAGGGAGCGGGGGTAGCACAGATACGCAGTATTTT. It specifies CATEGSGGSTDTQYF.

This clonotype was observed at least ten times. The CDR3 spells CASIRGGGLSGANVLTF. In DNA, the CDR3 is TGTGCCAGCATCAGGGGGGGGGGCCTTTCTGGGGCCAACGTCCTGACTTTC. V and J are TRBV12-3 or TRBV12-4 and TRBJ2-6; D could derive from TRBD1 or TRBD2 (7 bases each). The length of the CDR3 is 17 residues. Between the trimmed V and J ends, which lost 7 bases and 1 base, there was a span of 17 bases.

The chain uses TRBV5-5 and TRBJ1-5; no definite D call. V lost 4 bases to trimming and J lost 0 bases, with 14 bases between them. This CDR3 comprises 16 residues. CDR1 and CDR2 (germline): SGHKS, YYEKEE (reference sequence). The CDR3 region is CASSTDLSYSNQPQHF. The CDR3 nucleotides read TGTGCCAGCAGCACGGACCTGAGTTATAGCAATCAGCCCCAGCATTTT.

This clonotype was detected many times. The chain has TRBV5-1 and TRBJ2-2; the match to TRBD1 covers 8 bases. Germline CDR1 reads SGHRS; CDR2 reads YFSETQ. V lost 2 bases, J lost 5 bases, and 8 bases stayed unmatched. This CDR3 is built from 16 residues. Here the CDR3 DNA reads TGCGCCAGCAGCTTCGAGTTAACAGGGGGGACCGGGGAGCTGTTTTTT. Translating it yields CASSFELTGGTGELFF.

This clonotype showed up many times. The V and J genes are TRBV20-1 and TRBJ2-3, with 10 bases fitting TRBD2. The CDR3 loop spans 13 amino acids. Germline trimming cut 4 bases from V and 10 bases from J; bases unmatched to any gene: 8. CDR1 is DFQATT, CDR2 SNEGSKA, per germline (reference sequence). CDR3 in DNA: TGCAGTGCTAACCCCGGGACTAGCGTTCCGCAGTATTTT. Its protein product is CSANPGTSVPQYF.

This clonotype was counted many times. The V gene is TRBV7-9, the J gene TRBJ2-7; D unclear. The V gene's germline CDR1 is SEHNR and CDR2 FQNEAQ (reference sequence). This CDR3 is 12 amino acids long. Trimming removed 0 bases from V and 4 bases from J, with 4 bases in between. DNA of the CDR3: TGTGCCAGCAGCTTAGCGGAGTACGAGCAGTACTTC. As protein: CASSLAEYEQYF.

This clonotype was seen a handful of times. This sequence joins TRBV20-1 and TRBJ2-1, with D perhaps assigned TRBD1 or TRBD2 (5 bases each). Trimming shortened V by 4 bases and J by 12 bases, and 22 bases separated the two germline ends. The CDR3 length is 14 residues. Germline CDR1 and CDR2: DFQATT and SNEGSKA (reference sequence). CDR3 residues: CSATPGRRNAWQFF. The CDR3 nucleotides read TGCAGTGCTACACCGGGACGAAGAAATGCCTGGCAGTTCTTC.

The chain recombines TRBV9 with TRBJ2-3; 7 nucleotides agree with TRBD1. Germline-derived CDR1 and CDR2 are SGDLS and YYNGEE. V shed 0 bases and J 1 base; nucleotides not matched to a gene: 2. The CDR3 runs 15 residues. The CDR3 DNA is TGTGCCAGCAGCGTAGCAGGGGGTCGCACAGATACGCAGTATTTT. Its translation: CASSVAGGRTDTQYF.

This clonotype was counted many times. V and J are TRBV12-3 or TRBV12-4 and TRBJ1-3; D gene unclear. This CDR3 has 16 amino acids. V was trimmed by 6 bases and J by 0 bases, leaving 15 bases between them. For the CDR3, the DNA is TGTGCCAGCAGCCGATCCGACCGGAGCTCTGGAAACACCATATATTTT. It translates to CASSRSDRSSGNTIYF.

This clonotype came up a few times. This sequence joins TRBV6-5 and TRBJ1-1, with TRBD1 as a possible D gene (5 bases). The V end was cut by 4 bases, the J end by 0 bases, with 12 bases between. The CDR3 sequence is 15 residues long. The germline V gene has CDR1 MNHEY and CDR2 SVGAGI. Here the CDR3 DNA reads TGTGCCAGCAGTTTGACAGACAACCTGAACACTGAAGCTTTCTTT. Protein: CASSLTDNLNTEAFF.

The chain uses TRBV7-9 and TRBJ2-4; the match to TRBD2 covers 7 bases. This CDR3 is built from 17 residues. The V segment lost 1 base and the J segment 2 bases; nucleotides outside the gene matches: 8. Looked up from germline, CDR1 is SEHNR and CDR2 is FQNEAQ (reference sequence). CDR3 sequence reads: CASSLGAGVGTKNIQYF. The CDR3 DNA reads as TGTGCCAGCAGCTTAGGCGCGGGGGTAGGGACCAAAAACATTCAGTACTTC.

The chain carries TRBV11-2 and TRBJ2-3; tentatively, D is TRBD1 or TRBD2 (5 bases each). The CDR3 length is 14 residues. Germline V gives CDR1 SGHAT, CDR2 FQNNGV. V lost 5 bases to trimming and J lost 4 bases, with 13 bases between them. This CDR3 reads CASSRRVGADTQYF. DNA of the CDR3: TGTGCCAGCAGCCGCCGCGTGGGGGCAGATACGCAGTATTTT.

The V and J genes are TRBV19 and TRBJ2-7; D tentatively reads TRBD1 or TRBD2 (5 bases each). Germline-derived CDR1 and CDR2 are LNHDA and SQIVND (reference sequence). V was trimmed by 6 bases and J by 0 bases, leaving 9 bases between them. The CDR3 extends over 13 amino acids. CDR3 loop: CASSGASSYEQYF. The CDR3, as DNA: TGTGCCAGTAGCGGGGCCAGCTCCTACGAGCAGTACTTC.

This clonotype was seen ten or more times. The chain is built from TRBV5-1 and TRBJ2-3; no reliable D call. The CDR3 contains 12 residues. Germline loops: CDR1 SGHRS, CDR2 YFSETQ. V was shortened by 3 bases and J by 6 bases, with 8 bases between the two germline ends. CDR3: CASSSTTDTQYF. CDR3 in DNA: TGCGCCAGCAGCTCCACCACGGATACGCAGTATTTT. Supplemented by reference TRBV5-1 and TRBJ2-3, the full variable domain reads KAGVTQTPRYLIKTRGQQVTLSCSPISGHRSVSWYQQTPGQGLQFLFEYFSETQRNKGNFPGRFSGRQFSNSRSEMNVSTLELGDSALYLCASSSTTDTQYFGPGTRLTVL.

This clonotype was detected ten times or more. The chain joins TRBV14 to TRBJ1-1, with D maybe TRBD1 (5 bases). The V and J ends lost 0 bases and 9 bases respectively, with 11 bases between them. This CDR3 region has 13 residues. CDR1 and CDR2 from the germline V gene are SGHDN and FVKESK. CDR3 sequence: CASSQDQGSQAFF. The CDR3 DNA sequence: TGTGCCAGCAGCCAAGATCAGGGCAGTCAAGCTTTCTTT.

This clonotype was counted at least ten times. The chain combines TRBV5-1 with TRBJ2-7; TRBD1 agrees at 7 bases. The CDR3 is 14 residues long. The germline gives CDR1 SGHRS, CDR2 YFSETQ. With 4 bases clipped from V and 1 base from J, the junction kept 5 bases outside the gene matches. CDR3 protein: CASSAQGTSYEQYF. CDR3 nucleotide sequence: TGCGCCAGCAGCGCACAGGGGACGTCCTACGAGCAGTACTTC.

Remarks on this clonotype: The junction departs from germline at one end; a sequencing error may be responsible. This chain links TRBV5-1 with TRBJ2-1; the D is unclear. The V gene's germline CDR1 is SGHRS and CDR2 YFSETQ. The CDR3 loop spans 14 amino acids. DNA for the CDR3: TGCGCCAGCAGCTTGGGAACTACCTACAATGAGAAGTTCTTC. Its protein is CASSLGTTYNEKFF.

There are many counts of this clonotype. The chain joins TRBV7-8 to TRBJ2-2; D unresolved. Trimming took 5 bases from V and 2 from J, leaving 9 bases between them. The CDR3 contains 14 residues. The germline V gene encodes CDR1 SGHVS and CDR2 FQNEAQ. CDR3 sequence: CASSTGPNTGELFF. In DNA, the CDR3 is TGTGCCAGCAGCACCGGACCCAACACCGGGGAGCTGTTTTTT.

This clonotype showed up many times. This chain uses TRBV9 with TRBJ2-3; no firm D call. V was pared by 0 bases and J by 5 bases, with 1 base between. The CDR3 consists of 11 residues. Germline lookup yields CDR1 SGDLS and CDR2 YYNGEE. The CDR3 loop is CASSVEDTQYF. In DNA form, the CDR3 reads TGTGCCAGCAGCGTAGAAGATACGCAGTATTTT.

This clonotype was seen ten or more times. The V gene is TRBV20-1, the J gene TRBJ2-1, with 9 bases that match TRBD2. Trimming cost V 8 bases and J 4 bases; bases outside gene matches: 12. Germline V gene sequence: CDR1 DFQATT, CDR2 SNEGSKA (reference sequence). The CDR3 has 15 residues. The CDR3: CSPPFGSGGYNEQFF. As DNA, the CDR3 is TGCAGTCCCCCATTCGGTAGCGGGGGATACAATGAGCAGTTCTTC.

This clonotype was seen many times. The genes are TRBV7-2 and TRBJ2-7; no clear D gene. Trimming stripped 1 base from V and 7 bases from J, with 17 bases between. CDR1 is SGHTA and CDR2 is FQGNSA in the germline V gene. The CDR3 has 15 residues. In DNA, the CDR3 is TGTGCCAGCAGCTTAGGCAGTCGGACCCCCGGGGAGCAGTACTTC. Encoded protein: CASSLGSRTPGEQYF.

This clonotype was seen at least ten times. This rearrangement joins TRBV28 to TRBJ2-7, with TRBD1 as a possible D gene (5 bases). Per germline, CDR1 MDHEN and CDR2 SYDVKM. V lost 3 bases and J lost 5, with 11 bases in between. This CDR3 spans 13 amino acids. CDR3 coding DNA: TGTGCCAGCAGTTTCGGTCCAGGGAACGAGCAGTACTTC. Amino acid sequence: CASSFGPGNEQYF.

This clonotype has a count of ten or more. The gene calls are TRBV3-1 and TRBJ2-1; D gene uncertain. This CDR3 is built from 16 residues. Germline V gives CDR1 LGHDT, CDR2 YNNKEL (reference sequence). Between the trimmed V and J ends, which lost 4 bases and 0 bases, there was a span of 13 bases. The CDR3 DNA sequence: TGTGCCAGCAGCCCATCAACGGGTAGCTCCTACAATGAGCAGTTCTTC. This codes for CASSPSTGSSYNEQFF.

In its sample, this clonotype was seen many times. In DNA form, the CDR3 reads TGCGCCAGCAGCTTGTACCCAGAGAGGAGTGAGCAGTTCTTC. It yields the protein CASSLYPERSEQFF. The chain employs TRBV5-1 and TRBJ2-1, with no clear D. Between the trimmed V and J ends, which lost 1 base and 9 bases, there was a span of 14 bases. Germline V gives CDR1 SGHRS, CDR2 YFSETQ. The CDR3 runs 14 residues.

This clonotype was detected only a few times. The rearrangement links TRBV3-1 to TRBJ2-1; TRBD1 matches 8 bases. Germline V CDR1 and CDR2: LGHDT, YNNKEL (reference sequence). The junction had 5 bases not matched to a gene; V was cut back by 3 bases and J by 4 bases. CDR3 length: 15 amino acids. The CDR3 reads CASSHTGGMYNEQFF. The DNA for the CDR3 is TGTGCCAGCAGCCACACAGGGGGAATGTACAATGAGCAGTTCTTC.

This clonotype was observed at least ten times. The V and J genes are TRBV14 and TRBJ2-3; perhaps TRBD1 as D (5 bases). Trimming left V 0 bases short and J 0 bases short, with 16 bases between. This CDR3 is 18 amino acids long. Looked up from germline, CDR1 is SGHDN and CDR2 is FVKESK. The CDR3 spells CASSQDFGHRFSTDTQYF. CDR3 DNA: TGTGCCAGCAGCCAAGATTTCGGACACAGGTTTAGCACAGATACGCAGTATTTT.